These T cell receptor beta chains were read from a single sample in a study of blood T cell repertoires in COVID-19. The table came from immunoSEQ multiplex PCR; TCRdb's copy has only in-frame clones and leaves some out. Of approximately 15,000 clones in the sample, around nine tenths were seen once. Material: peripheral blood. These receptors were taken from a man in his fifties or sixties with active COVID-19. The CDR3 runs from the conserved cysteine through the conserved F or W. Each record gives: V gene, J gene, D gene, clone size, CDR3 protein, CDR3 DNA. The D gene is left open where the match is weak. The size field is filled for only some rows; it gives once, few, many or a size class.

TRBV2	TRBJ2-5	.	.	CASSESQANQETQYF	TGTGCCAGCAGTGAATCGCAGGCTAACCAAGAGACCCAGTACTTC
TRBV19	TRBJ2-7	TRBD1	once	CASSISFAGQGPYEQYF	TGTGCCAGTAGTATCAGCTTTGCAGGACAGGGACCCTACGAGCAGTACTTC
TRBV3-1/TRBV3-2	TRBJ2-1	.	.	CASSPQGTYNEQFF	TGTGCCAGCAGCCCACAGGGTACCTACAATGAGCAGTTCTTC
TRBV20-1	TRBJ2-1	.	.	CSARVREEQFF	TGCAGTGCTAGAGTTCGCGAGGAGCAGTTCTTC
TRBV10-3	TRBJ2-1	.	.	CAILGHPSNDEQFF	TGTGCCATTCTGGGACACCCAAGTAACGATGAGCAGTTCTTC
TRBV3-1/TRBV3-2	TRBJ2-7	TRBD1	.	CASSQFPNRGPTEQYF	TGTGCCAGCAGCCAATTCCCGAACAGGGGGCCAACCGAGCAGTACTTC
TRBV5-1	TRBJ1-6	.	.	CASSLIGGNSPLHF	TGCGCCAGCAGCTTGATAGGCGGAAATTCACCCCTCCACTTT
TRBV6-4	TRBJ2-2	.	.	CASSVGVNTGELFF	TGTGCCAGCAGTGTTGGAGTGAACACCGGGGAGCTGTTTTTT
TRBV6-6	TRBJ2-2	.	once	CASSYGLGAIRELFF	TGTGCCAGCAGTTATGGGCTGGGAGCGATCCGGGAGCTGTTTTTT
TRBV7-9	TRBJ1-4	.	.	CASKLLGAVNEKLFF	TGTGCCAGCAAGCTCCTAGGGGCCGTAAATGAAAAACTGTTTTTT
TRBV10-3	TRBJ2-5	TRBD1	.	CAISNSPNTGGEETQYF	TGTGCCATCAGTAATTCTCCTAATACAGGGGGAGAAGAGACCCAGTACTTC
TRBV4-1	TRBJ1-5	TRBD1	few	CASSHATGNQPQHF	TGCGCCAGCAGCCATGCGACAGGGAATCAGCCCCAGCATTTT
TRBV6-2/TRBV6-3	TRBJ2-7	TRBD1	.	CASSSGTGIEQYF	TGTGCCAGCAGCTCCGGGACAGGCATCGAGCAGTACTTC
TRBV15	TRBJ1-1	.	.	CATSRGRDTYTEAFF	TGTGCCACCAGCAGGGGCAGGGATACCTACACTGAAGCTTTCTTT
TRBV9	TRBJ2-7	.	.	CASSVFGQGPDEQYF	TGTGCCAGCAGCGTTTTTGGCCAGGGGCCGGACGAGCAGTACTTC
TRBV19	TRBJ1-5	.	once	CASRTGDYSNQPQHF	TGTGCCAGTAGGACGGGCGACTATAGCAATCAGCCCCAGCATTTT
TRBV4-1	TRBJ1-4	.	few	CASRMEGSNEKLFF	TGCGCCAGCAGAATGGAGGGGTCTAATGAAAAACTGTTTTTT
TRBV6-6	TRBJ1-4	.	.	CASSPGSTATNEKLFF	TGTGCCAGCAGTCCCGGCAGCACAGCAACTAATGAAAAACTGTTTTTT